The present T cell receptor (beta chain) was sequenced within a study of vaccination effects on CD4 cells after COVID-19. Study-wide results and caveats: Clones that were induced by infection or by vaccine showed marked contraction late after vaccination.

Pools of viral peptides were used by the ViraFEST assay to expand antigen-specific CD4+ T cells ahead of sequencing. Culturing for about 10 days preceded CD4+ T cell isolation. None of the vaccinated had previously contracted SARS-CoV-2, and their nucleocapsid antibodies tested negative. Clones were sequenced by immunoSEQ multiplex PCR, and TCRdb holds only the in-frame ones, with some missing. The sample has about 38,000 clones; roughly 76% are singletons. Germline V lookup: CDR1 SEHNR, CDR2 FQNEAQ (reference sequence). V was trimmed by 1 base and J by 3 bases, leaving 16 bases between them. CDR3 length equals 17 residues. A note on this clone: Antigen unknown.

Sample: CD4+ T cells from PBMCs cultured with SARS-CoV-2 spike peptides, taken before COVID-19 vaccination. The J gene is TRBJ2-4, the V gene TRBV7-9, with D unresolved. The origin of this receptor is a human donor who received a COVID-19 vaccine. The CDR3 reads CASSLGRRYRDKNIQYF. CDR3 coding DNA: TGTGCCAGCAGCTTAGGACGCCGATATAGAGACAAAAACATTCAGTACTTC.